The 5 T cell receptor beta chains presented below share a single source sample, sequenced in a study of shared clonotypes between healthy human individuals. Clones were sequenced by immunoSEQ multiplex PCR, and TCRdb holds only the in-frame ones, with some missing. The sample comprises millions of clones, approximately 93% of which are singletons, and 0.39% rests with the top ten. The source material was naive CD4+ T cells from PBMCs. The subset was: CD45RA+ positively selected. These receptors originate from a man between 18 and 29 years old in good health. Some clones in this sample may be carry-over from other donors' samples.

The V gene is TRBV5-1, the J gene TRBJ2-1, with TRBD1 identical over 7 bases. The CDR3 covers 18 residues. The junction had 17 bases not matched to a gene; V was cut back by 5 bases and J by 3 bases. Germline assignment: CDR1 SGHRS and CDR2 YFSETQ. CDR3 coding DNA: TGCGCCAGCAGACGGAAGACCCTAAGGACAGGCAGCTACAATGAGCAGTTCTTC. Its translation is CASRRKTLRTGSYNEQFF.

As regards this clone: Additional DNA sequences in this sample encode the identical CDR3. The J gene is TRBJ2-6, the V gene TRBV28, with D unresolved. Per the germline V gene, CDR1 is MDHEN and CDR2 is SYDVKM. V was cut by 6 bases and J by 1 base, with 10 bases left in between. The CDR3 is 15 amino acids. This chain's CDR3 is CASRGSSSGANVLTF. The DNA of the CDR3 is TGTGCCAGCAGGGGGTCCTCATCTGGGGCCAACGTCCTGACTTTC.

The CDR3 DNA sequence: TGTGCCAGCAGCTTATGGACAGGGGGTCCCTACGAGCAGTACTTC. Protein sequence: CASSLWTGGPYEQYF. The chain combines TRBV7-3 with TRBJ2-7; 10 bases fit TRBD1. The CDR3 totals 15 residues. CDR1 and CDR2 (germline): SGHTA, FQGTGA. J was trimmed by 2 bases and V by 2 bases; bases with no gene match: 3.

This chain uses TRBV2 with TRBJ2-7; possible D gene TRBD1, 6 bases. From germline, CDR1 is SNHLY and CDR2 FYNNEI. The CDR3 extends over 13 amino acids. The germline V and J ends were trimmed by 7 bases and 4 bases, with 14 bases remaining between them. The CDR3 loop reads CASISGHLYEQYF. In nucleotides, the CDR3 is TGTGCCAGCATTTCGGGACACCTATACGAGCAGTACTTC.

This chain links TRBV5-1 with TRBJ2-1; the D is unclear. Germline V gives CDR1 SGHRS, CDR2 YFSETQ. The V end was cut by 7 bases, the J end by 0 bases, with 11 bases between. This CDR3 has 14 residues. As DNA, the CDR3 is TGCGCCAGCCGGAGAATCCCCTCCTACAATGAGCAGTTCTTC. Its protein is CASRRIPSYNEQFF.